One sample yielded the 26 T cell receptor beta chains listed below, sequenced in a study of CD4 T cells in relation to SARS-CoV-2 and coronaviruses. TCRdb keeps only in-frame clones here, not all; method: immunoSEQ multiplex PCR. Of 30,000 to 45,000 clones listed, 88% are singletons. Sequenced: memory CD4+ T cells from PBMCs. The receptors were gathered from an adult with COVID-19.

This chain links TRBV14 with TRBJ2-5; TRBD1 matches at 12 bases. Germline CDR1 is SGHDN and CDR2 is FVKESK. The CDR3 loop spans 16 amino acids. Germline trimming cut 4 bases from V and 6 bases from J; bases unmatched to any gene: 9. CDR3 loop: CASSRTGTGGRKTQYF. The CDR3 DNA is TGTGCCAGCAGCCGAACCGGGACAGGGGGCCGAAAGACCCAGTACTTC.

V usage is TRBV10-1 and J usage is TRBJ2-2; D unresolved. CDR1 is WNHNN, CDR2 SYGVQD, per germline (reference sequence). The CDR3 runs to 14 residues. The CDR3 sequence is CATARTPNTGELFF. CDR3 DNA sequence: TGCGCTACCGCCCGGACGCCGAACACCGGGGAGCTGTTTTTT.

V gene TRBV5-1 combines with J gene TRBJ2-5, with D maybe TRBD1 (6 bases). The length of the CDR3 is 13 residues. The germline V gene encodes CDR1 SGHRS and CDR2 YFSETQ. V shed 4 bases and J shed 1 base, with 8 bases lying between them. CDR3 coding DNA: TGCGCCAGCAGCAGGGACACCCAAGAGACCCAGTACTTC. Residues: CASSRDTQETQYF.

The chain has TRBV19 and TRBJ1-5, with 7 bases fitting TRBD1. Germline lookup yields CDR1 LNHDA and CDR2 SQIVND (reference sequence). This CDR3 is built from 16 residues. The ends lost 3 bases at V and 2 bases at J; junction bases unmatched: 7. The CDR3: CASSMDSGQGNQPQHF. The CDR3 bases are TGTGCCAGTAGTATGGATTCAGGACAGGGCAATCAGCCCCAGCATTTT.

The CDR3 protein is CASSLIAGAYEQYF. CDR3 nucleotides: TGTGCCAGCAGCTTAATAGCGGGGGCCTACGAGCAGTACTTC. This rearrangement joins TRBV7-8 to TRBJ2-7; 9 bases are a match to TRBD2. In germline, CDR1 is SGHVS, CDR2 FQNEAQ. Trimming at V came to 2 bases and at J to 2 bases, leaving 1 base not matched to a gene. This CDR3 comprises 14 residues.

V is TRBV2 and J is TRBJ2-3, with 7 bases identical to TRBD1. From germline, CDR1 is SNHLY and CDR2 FYNNEI. The CDR3 consists of 13 residues. J gave up 0 bases and V 9 bases, and 3 bases lay outside the gene matches. In DNA, the CDR3 is TGTGCCAGATGGACAGGAAGCACAGATACGCAGTATTTT. Translated: CARWTGSTDTQYF.

This clone has more than one count but fewer than ten. The chain uses TRBV19 and TRBJ1-2; 9 nucleotides align to TRBD1. The CDR3 runs to 17 residues. V was clipped by 4 bases and J by 3 bases; unmatched bases: 12. Germline-derived CDR1 and CDR2 are LNHDA and SQIVND (reference sequence). CDR3 amino acids: CASSNGYGTGHDYGYTF. In nucleotides, the CDR3 is TGTGCCAGTAGTAATGGGTACGGGACAGGGCATGACTATGGCTACACCTTC.

This clone was counted a few times. V and J are TRBV4-1 and TRBJ2-5; 8 bases agree with TRBD2. CDR1 is MGHRA, CDR2 YSYEKL, per germline. The trim removed 4 bases at V and 1 base at J, leaving 8 bases unmatched. The length of the CDR3 is 16 residues. CDR3 nucleotides: TGCGCCAGCAGCCGCGGAGAGCGGGGGAGCCAAGAGACCCAGTACTTC. It encodes CASSRGERGSQETQYF.

This chain uses TRBV5-4 with TRBJ1-2; maybe TRBD1 (6 bases). CDR3 size: 13 residues. The germline V and J ends were trimmed by 0 bases and 11 bases, with 14 bases remaining between them. Germline assignment: CDR1 SGHNT and CDR2 YYREEE (reference sequence). CDR3 nucleotide sequence: TGTGCCAGCAGCTTGGTGGGGGGGCAGGTATACACCTTC. Its protein product is CASSLVGGQVYTF.

The V and J genes are TRBV10-2 and TRBJ2-3, with D tentatively TRBD2 (5 bases). With 0 bases removed from V and 0 bases from J, the gap between germline ends came to 7 bases. This CDR3 is 15 amino acids long. CDR1 is WSHSY, CDR2 SAAADI, per germline. The CDR3 protein is CASSESPGSTDTQYF. CDR3 sequence (DNA): TGCGCCAGCAGTGAGTCCCCGGGAAGCACAGATACGCAGTATTTT.

V usage is TRBV7-9 and J usage is TRBJ2-1; the match to TRBD1 covers 11 bases. The J segment lost 4 bases and the V segment lost 10 bases, leaving 9 bases of the junction unmatched. There are 15 residues in the CDR3. Germline CDR1 reads SEHNR; CDR2 reads FQNEAQ (reference sequence). The CDR3 sequence is CATPWGTGGYNEQFF. CDR3 nucleotide sequence: TGTGCCACCCCGTGGGGGACAGGGGGTTACAATGAGCAGTTCTTC.

The V and J genes are TRBV10-3 and TRBJ2-5, with 10 bases identical to TRBD2. Germline trimming cut 6 bases from V and 2 bases from J; bases unmatched to any gene: 15. Germline loops: CDR1 ENHRY, CDR2 SYGVKD. The CDR3 is 18 amino acids. DNA of the CDR3: TGTGCCATCAGCGGTAGACTAGCGGGCGAAAGAAAACAAGAGACCCAGTACTTC. As protein: CAISGRLAGERKQETQYF.

The chain uses TRBV29-1 and TRBJ1-1; D gene uncertain. This CDR3 has 12 residues. CDR1 is SQVTM, CDR2 ANQGSEA, per germline. The V end was cut by 7 bases, the J end by 0 bases, with 9 bases between. As DNA, the CDR3 is TGCAGCGCCTCGACCATGAACACTGAAGCTTTCTTT. Its translation: CSASTMNTEAFF. The complete variable domain, with remaining parts taken from reference TRBV29-1 and TRBJ1-1, reads SAVISQKPSRDICQRGTSLTIQCQVDSQVTMMFWYRQQPGQSLTLIATANQGSEATYESGFVIDKFPISRPNLTFSTLTVSNMSPEDSSIYLCSASTMNTEAFFGQGTRLTVV.

The chain links TRBV2 to TRBJ1-2; 11 positions match TRBD1. J gave up 6 bases and V 7 bases, and 7 bases lay outside the gene matches. The CDR3 is made up of 14 amino acids. Germline V CDR1 and CDR2: SNHLY, FYNNEI. CDR3 loop: CASNRDRGGDGYTF. CDR3 nucleotide sequence: TGTGCCAGCAATAGGGACAGGGGGGGAGATGGCTACACCTTC. Combining the CDR3 with reference TRBV2 and TRBJ1-2 gives the whole variable domain EPEVTQTPSHQVTQMGQEVILRCVPISNHLYFYWYRQILGQKVEFLVSFYNNEISEKSEIFDDQFSVERPDGSNFTLKIRSTKLEDSAMYFCASNRDRGGDGYTFGSGTRLTVV.

CDR3 in DNA: TGCGCCAGCAGCGCGGGGGGTACTAGCACAGATACGCAGTATTTT. Translating gives CASSAGGTSTDTQYF. The chain recombines TRBV5-1 with TRBJ2-3; TRBD2 matches at 8 bases. J lost 0 bases, V lost 4 bases, and 4 bases had no gene match. Germline loops: CDR1 SGHRS, CDR2 YFSETQ. The CDR3 covers 15 residues.

The rearrangement links TRBV5-6 to TRBJ1-1; D gene uncertain. Germline assignment: CDR1 SGHDT and CDR2 YYEEEE. V was pared by 2 bases and J by 0 bases, with 8 bases between. The CDR3 runs to 14 residues. CDR3 amino acids: CASSFGLMNTEAFF. The CDR3 DNA reads as TGTGCCAGCAGCTTCGGACTAATGAACACTGAAGCTTTCTTT.

CDR3 in DNA: TGTGCCAGCAGCGTAGGACTCGGCAGGGGTCAAGAGACCCAGTACTTC. Its translation is CASSVGLGRGQETQYF. The J gene is TRBJ2-5, the V gene TRBV9; a weak D match, TRBD1 (6 bases). This CDR3 region has 16 residues. Trimming cost V 0 bases and J 2 bases, with 14 bases left between them. Germline-derived CDR1 and CDR2 are SGDLS and YYNGEE.

This chain joins TRBV5-1 and TRBJ1-5, with 8 bases identical to TRBD1. The ends lost 4 bases at V and 6 bases at J; junction bases unmatched: 9. The CDR3 length is 15 residues. CDR1 SGHRS and CDR2 YFSETQ come from the germline V gene. This CDR3 reads CASSVRTGSGQPQHF. For the CDR3, the DNA is TGCGCCAGCAGCGTCCGGACAGGGTCAGGTCAGCCCCAGCATTTT.

The gene calls are TRBV19 and TRBJ1-5, with 7 bases identical to TRBD1. Germline trimming cut 4 bases from V and 9 bases from J; bases unmatched to any gene: 9. There are 14 residues in the CDR3. Germline CDR1 is LNHDA and CDR2 is SQIVND (reference sequence). This CDR3 reads CASSRYRGLGPQHF. Written as DNA, the CDR3 is TGTGCCAGTAGTAGGTACAGGGGCCTGGGGCCCCAGCATTTT.

This sequence joins TRBV15 and TRBJ2-4, with D uncertain. This CDR3 region has 13 residues. Trimming took off 3 bases at V and 6 bases at J, with 9 bases between the two ends. The germline gives CDR1 LNHNV, CDR2 YYDKDF (reference sequence). Here the CDR3 reads CATSRAEANIQYF. DNA of the CDR3: TGTGCCACCAGCAGGGCCGAGGCAAACATTCAGTACTTC.

The chain links TRBV6-1 to TRBJ1-6; D is possibly TRBD1 (5 bases). Germline-derived CDR1 and CDR2 are MNHNS and SASEGT. This CDR3 has 15 amino acids. Trimming left V 2 bases short and J 7 bases short, with 12 bases between. CDR3 sequence: CASSEFGALNSPLHF. In DNA, the CDR3 is TGTGCCAGCAGTGAATTCGGGGCGCTAAATTCACCCCTCCACTTT.

The rearrangement joins TRBV19 to TRBJ1-5, with a tentative D call TRBD1 (6 bases). Germline CDR1 LNHDA, CDR2 SQIVND (reference sequence). V was trimmed by 7 bases and J by 7 bases, leaving 20 bases between them. CDR3 length: 15 amino acids. The CDR3 sequence is CASKVGGAVKQPQHF. The CDR3 DNA is TGTGCCAGTAAAGTGGGGGGCGCGGTTAAACAGCCCCAGCATTTT.

This sequence joins TRBV5-1 and TRBJ2-2; possible D gene TRBD2, 5 bases. The length of the CDR3 is 14 residues. CDR1 and CDR2 (germline): SGHRS, YFSETQ. The V end was cut by 0 bases, the J end by 5 bases, with 8 bases between. The CDR3 nucleotides read TGCGCCAGCAGCTTGGCCGGGGTGACCGGGGAGCTGTTTTTT. Its protein product is CASSLAGVTGELFF.

The chain carries TRBV11-3 and TRBJ2-7; TRBD2 matches 12 bases. The CDR3 sequence is 15 residues long. Trimming at V came to 5 bases and at J to 4 bases, leaving 6 bases not matched to a gene. The germline V gene encodes CDR1 SGHNT and CDR2 YENEEA. In DNA, the CDR3 is TGTGCCAGCAGCCCCCGACTAGCGGGGGAATACGAGCAGTACTTC. Translated, it gives CASSPRLAGEYEQYF.

This chain uses TRBV19 with TRBJ1-1; the D gene is possibly TRBD1 (6 bases). The V and J ends lost 8 bases and 0 bases respectively, with 10 bases between them. Germline V gene lookup returns CDR1 LNHDA and CDR2 SQIVND (reference sequence). The CDR3 runs 13 residues. The CDR3 region is CASGQKMNTEAFF. The CDR3 bases are TGTGCCAGTGGACAGAAAATGAACACTGAAGCTTTCTTT. The complete variable domain, with remaining parts taken from reference TRBV19 and TRBJ1-1, reads DGGITQSPKYLFRKEGQNVTLSCEQNLNHDAMYWYRQDPGQGLRLIYYSQIVNDFQKGDIAEGYSVSREKKESFPLTVTSAQKNPTAFYLCASGQKMNTEAFFGQGTRLTVV.

The chain combines TRBV5-1 with TRBJ2-2; TRBD2 matches at 7 bases. Looked up from germline, CDR1 is SGHRS and CDR2 is YFSETQ. The CDR3 runs to 16 residues. Losses at the gene ends were 6 bases for V and 7 bases for J; bases not matched to a gene: 15. The DNA of the CDR3 is TGCGCCAGCATTGCTAGCGGAGACCTTGCCAGCGGGGAGCTGTTTTTT. Residues: CASIASGDLASGELFF.